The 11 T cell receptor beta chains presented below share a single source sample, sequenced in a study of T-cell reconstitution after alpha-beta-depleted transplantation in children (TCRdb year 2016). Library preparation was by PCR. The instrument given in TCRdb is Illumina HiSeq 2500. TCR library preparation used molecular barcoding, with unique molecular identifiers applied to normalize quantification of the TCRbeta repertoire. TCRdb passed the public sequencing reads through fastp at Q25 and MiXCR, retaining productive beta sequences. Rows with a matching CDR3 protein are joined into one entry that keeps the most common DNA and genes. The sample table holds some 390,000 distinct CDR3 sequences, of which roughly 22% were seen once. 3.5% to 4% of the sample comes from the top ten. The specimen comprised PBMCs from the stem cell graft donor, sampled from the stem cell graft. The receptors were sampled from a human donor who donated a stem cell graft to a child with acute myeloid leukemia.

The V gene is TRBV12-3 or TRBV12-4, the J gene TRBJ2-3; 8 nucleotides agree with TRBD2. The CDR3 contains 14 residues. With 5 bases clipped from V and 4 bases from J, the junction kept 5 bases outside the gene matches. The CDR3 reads CASSPGLGADTQYF. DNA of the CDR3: TGTGCCAGCAGTCCGGGACTAGGCGCAGATACGCAGTATTTT.

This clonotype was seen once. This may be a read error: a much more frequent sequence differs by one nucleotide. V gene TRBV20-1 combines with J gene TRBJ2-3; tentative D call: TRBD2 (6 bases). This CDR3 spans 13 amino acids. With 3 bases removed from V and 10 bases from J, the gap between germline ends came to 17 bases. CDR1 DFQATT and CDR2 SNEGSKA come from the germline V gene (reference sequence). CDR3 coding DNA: TGCAGTGCTAGTCGCCCTTCGGGGGATGCGCAGTATTTT. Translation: CSASRPSGDAQYF.

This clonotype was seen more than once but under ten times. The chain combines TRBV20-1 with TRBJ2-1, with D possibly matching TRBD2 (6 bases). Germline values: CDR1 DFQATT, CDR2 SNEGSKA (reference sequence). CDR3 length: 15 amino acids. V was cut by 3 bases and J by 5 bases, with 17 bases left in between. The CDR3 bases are TGCAGTGCTAGTGACATGAGGGCGGGACACAATGAGCAGTTCTTC. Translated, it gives CSASDMRAGHNEQFF.

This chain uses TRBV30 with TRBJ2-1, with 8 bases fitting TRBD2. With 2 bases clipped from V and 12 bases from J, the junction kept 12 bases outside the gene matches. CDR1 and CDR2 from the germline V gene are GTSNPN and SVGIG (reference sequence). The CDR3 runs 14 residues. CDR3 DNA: TGTGCCTGGAGTCAAGGGCCTATGGCGGGAGGGCAGTTCTTC. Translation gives CAWSQGPMAGGQFF.

The CDR3 DNA reads as TGTGCCAGCAGATCACACAGCGTACTCGACGAGCAGTACTTC. Translating gives CASRSHSVLDEQYF. The chain recombines TRBV2 with TRBJ2-7; D call uncertain. There are 14 residues in the CDR3. Trimming shortened V by 6 bases and J by 5 bases, and 17 bases separated the two germline ends. In germline, CDR1 is SNHLY, CDR2 FYNNEI.

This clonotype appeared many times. CDR3 region: CSARDAGSPYNEQFF. DNA of the CDR3: TGCAGTGCTAGAGATGCAGGGAGCCCCTACAATGAGCAGTTCTTC. The chain combines TRBV20-1 with TRBJ2-1; D tentatively fits TRBD1 or TRBD2 (5 bases each). This CDR3 is 15 amino acids long. The V end was cut by 0 bases, the J end by 2 bases, with 11 bases between. Per germline, CDR1 DFQATT and CDR2 SNEGSKA (reference sequence).

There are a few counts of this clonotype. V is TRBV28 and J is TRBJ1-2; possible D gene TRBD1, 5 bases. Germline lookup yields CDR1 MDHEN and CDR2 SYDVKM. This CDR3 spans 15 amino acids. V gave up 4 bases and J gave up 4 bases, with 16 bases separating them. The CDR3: CASSWPTGARYGYTF. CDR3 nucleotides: TGTGCCAGCAGTTGGCCTACCGGGGCCCGCTATGGCTACACCTTC.

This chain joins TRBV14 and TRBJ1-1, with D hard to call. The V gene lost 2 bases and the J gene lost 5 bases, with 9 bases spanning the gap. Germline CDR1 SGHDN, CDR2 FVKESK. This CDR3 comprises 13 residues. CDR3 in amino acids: CASSQSGRTEAFF. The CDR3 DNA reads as TGTGCCAGCAGCCAAAGCGGTAGGACTGAAGCTTTCTTT.

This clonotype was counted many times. The CDR3 coding sequence is TGTGCCAGCAGCTCGTTGGGTCTACGAGAGACCCAGTACTTC. This encodes CASSSLGLRETQYF. The V call is TRBV7-7, the J call TRBJ2-5; D uncertain. The CDR3 is 14 residues long. Germline values: CDR1 SSHAT, CDR2 FNYEAQ (reference sequence). V lost 4 bases to trimming and J lost 4 bases, with 13 bases between them.

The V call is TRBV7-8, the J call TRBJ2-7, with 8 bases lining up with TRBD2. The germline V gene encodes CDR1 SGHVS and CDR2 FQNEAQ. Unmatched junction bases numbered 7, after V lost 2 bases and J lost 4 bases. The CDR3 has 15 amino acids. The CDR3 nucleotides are TGTGCCAGCAGCTTACGGGGACTAGTGGCTTACGAGCAGTACTTC. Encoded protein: CASSLRGLVAYEQYF.

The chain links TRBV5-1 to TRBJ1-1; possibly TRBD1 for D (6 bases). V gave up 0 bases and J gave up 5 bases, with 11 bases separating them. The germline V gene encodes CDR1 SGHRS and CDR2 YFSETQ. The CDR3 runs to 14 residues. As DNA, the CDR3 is TGCGCCAGCAGCTTGGTTAACAGGGAGACTGAAGCTTTCTTT. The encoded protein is CASSLVNRETEAFF.